The entry below gives a single T cell receptor (beta chain) sequence along with its context. Its antigen is unknown. This PCR relied on a set of 60 Vbeta primers and 13 Jbeta primers. Data came from immunoSEQ multiplex PCR; TCRdb stores just in-frame clones and leaves some out. Of 150,000 to 200,000 clones listed, 60% to 85% are singletons. This entry belongs to a study of cytomegalovirus exposure and HLA in healthy donors. CDR3 length equals 16 residues. V lost 5 bases and J 3 bases, leaving 20 bases between the germline ends. Germline CDR1 is LNHDA and CDR2 is SQIVND (reference sequence). The study's findings and limits: The classifier, whose performance was assessed in both the original and validation cohorts, reportedly diagnosed cytomegalovirus status with high specificity and sensitivity. Overall, around 160 TCR beta chains were annotated as cytomegalovirus-associated.

The sequencing input was PBMCs. This clonotype was sampled from a female donor in good health and CMV-seronegative. The chain uses TRBV19 and TRBJ2-7; possibly TRBD2 for D (7 bases). The CDR3 sequence is CASSVGGGSRIYEQYF. DNA of the CDR3: TGTGCCAGTAGTGTGGGGGGGGGCTCAAGGATCTACGAGCAGTACTTC.